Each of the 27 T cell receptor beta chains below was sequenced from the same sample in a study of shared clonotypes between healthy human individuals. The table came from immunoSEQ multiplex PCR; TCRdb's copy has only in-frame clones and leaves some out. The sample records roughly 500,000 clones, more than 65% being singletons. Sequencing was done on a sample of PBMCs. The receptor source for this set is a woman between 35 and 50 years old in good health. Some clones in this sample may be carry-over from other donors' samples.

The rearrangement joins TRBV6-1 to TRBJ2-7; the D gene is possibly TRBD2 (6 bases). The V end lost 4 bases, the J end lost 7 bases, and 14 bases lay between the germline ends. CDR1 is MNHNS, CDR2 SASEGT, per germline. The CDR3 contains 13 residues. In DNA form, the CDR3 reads TGTGCCAGCAGTGCAAAGACTAGGCTTGAGCAGTACTTC. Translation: CASSAKTRLEQYF.

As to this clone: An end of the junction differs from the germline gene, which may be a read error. The CDR3 protein is CATSKGDEQFF. Written as DNA, the CDR3 is TGTGCCACAAGCAAGGGGGATGAGCAGTTCTTC. The chain uses TRBV15 and TRBJ2-1; a weak D match, TRBD1 (6 bases). This CDR3 region has 11 residues. Germline assignment: CDR1 LNHNV and CDR2 YYDKDF (reference sequence).

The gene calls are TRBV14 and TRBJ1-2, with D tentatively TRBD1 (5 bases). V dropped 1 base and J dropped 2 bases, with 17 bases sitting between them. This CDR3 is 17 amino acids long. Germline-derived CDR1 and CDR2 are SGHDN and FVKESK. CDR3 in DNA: TGTGCCAGCAGCCAAGGACGGACAATTGTAATAAACTATGGCTACACCTTC. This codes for CASSQGRTIVINYGYTF. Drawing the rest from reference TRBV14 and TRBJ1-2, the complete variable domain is EAGVTQFPSHSVIEKGQTVTLRCDPISGHDNLYWYRRVMGKEIKFLLHFVKESKQDESGMPNNRFLAERTGGTYSTLKVQPAELEDSGVYFCASSQGRTIVINYGYTFGSGTRLTVV.

The CDR3 region is CASSPATGTSGRKETQYF. The CDR3, as DNA: TGCGCCAGCAGCCCAGCGACGGGGACTAGCGGGAGGAAAGAGACCCAGTACTTC. The genes are TRBV4-1 and TRBJ2-5, with 15 bases that match TRBD2. The junction had 9 bases not matched to a gene; V was cut back by 4 bases and J by 3 bases. CDR1 and CDR2 (germline): MGHRA, YSYEKL. The CDR3 consists of 18 residues.

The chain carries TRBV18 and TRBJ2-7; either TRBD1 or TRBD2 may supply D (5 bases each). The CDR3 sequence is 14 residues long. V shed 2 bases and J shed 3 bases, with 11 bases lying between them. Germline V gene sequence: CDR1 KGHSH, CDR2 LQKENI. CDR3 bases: TGTGCCAGCTCACCAGAGGGGACCTTCTACGAGCAGTACTTC. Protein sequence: CASSPEGTFYEQYF.

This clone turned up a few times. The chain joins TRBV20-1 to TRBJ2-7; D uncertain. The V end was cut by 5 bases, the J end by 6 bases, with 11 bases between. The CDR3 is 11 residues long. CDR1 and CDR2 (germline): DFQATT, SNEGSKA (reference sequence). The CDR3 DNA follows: TGCAGTGCTTCACAATTTACCGAGCAGTACTTC. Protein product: CSASQFTEQYF.

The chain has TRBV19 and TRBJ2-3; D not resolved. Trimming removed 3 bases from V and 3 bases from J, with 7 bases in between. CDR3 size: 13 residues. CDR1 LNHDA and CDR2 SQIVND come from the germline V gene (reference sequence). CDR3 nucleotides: TGTGCCAGTAGTATCGCGAGAACAGATACGCAGTATTTT. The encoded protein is CASSIARTDTQYF.

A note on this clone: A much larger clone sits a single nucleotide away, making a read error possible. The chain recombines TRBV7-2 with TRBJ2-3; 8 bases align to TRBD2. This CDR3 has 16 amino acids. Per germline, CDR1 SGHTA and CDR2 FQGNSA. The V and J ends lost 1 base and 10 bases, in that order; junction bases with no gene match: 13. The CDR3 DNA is TGTGCCAGCAGCTTAGTAGGGGGTAGCGGGGTGGTGGCGCAGTATTTT. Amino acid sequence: CASSLVGGSGVVAQYF.

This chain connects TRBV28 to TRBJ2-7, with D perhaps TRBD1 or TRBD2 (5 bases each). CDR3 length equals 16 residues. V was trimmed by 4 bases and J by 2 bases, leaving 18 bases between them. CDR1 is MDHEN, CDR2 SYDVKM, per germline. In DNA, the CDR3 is TGTGCCAGCAGTTCAGTTGGGGACGCGAGCCCCTACGAGCAGTACTTC. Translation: CASSSVGDASPYEQYF.

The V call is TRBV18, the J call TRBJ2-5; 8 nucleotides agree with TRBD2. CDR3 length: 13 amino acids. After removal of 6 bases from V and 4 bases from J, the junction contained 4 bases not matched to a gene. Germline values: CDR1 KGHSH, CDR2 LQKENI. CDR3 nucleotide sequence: TGTGCCAGCTCCCGGGAGGGAGGAGAGACCCAGTACTTC. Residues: CASSREGGETQYF.

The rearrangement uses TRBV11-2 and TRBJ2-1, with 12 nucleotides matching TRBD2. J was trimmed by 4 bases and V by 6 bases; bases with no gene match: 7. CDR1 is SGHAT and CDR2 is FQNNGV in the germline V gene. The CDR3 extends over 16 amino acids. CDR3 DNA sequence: TGTGCCAGCAGGCGACTAGCGGGAGCTCCTTACAATGAGCAGTTCTTC. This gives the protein CASRRLAGAPYNEQFF.

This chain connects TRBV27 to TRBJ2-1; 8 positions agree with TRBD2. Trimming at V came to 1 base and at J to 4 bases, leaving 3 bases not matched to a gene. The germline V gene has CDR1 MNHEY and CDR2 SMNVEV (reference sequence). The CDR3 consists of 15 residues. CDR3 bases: TGTGCCAGCAGTTTATTCGGGAGGGAATACAATGAGCAGTTCTTC. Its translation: CASSLFGREYNEQFF.

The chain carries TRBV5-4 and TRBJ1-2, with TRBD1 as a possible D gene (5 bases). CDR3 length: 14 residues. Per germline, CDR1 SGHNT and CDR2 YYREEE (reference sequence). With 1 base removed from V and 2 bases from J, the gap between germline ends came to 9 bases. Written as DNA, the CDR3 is TGTGCCAGCAGCTTGACAGGCCGCAACTATGGCTACACCTTC. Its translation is CASSLTGRNYGYTF.

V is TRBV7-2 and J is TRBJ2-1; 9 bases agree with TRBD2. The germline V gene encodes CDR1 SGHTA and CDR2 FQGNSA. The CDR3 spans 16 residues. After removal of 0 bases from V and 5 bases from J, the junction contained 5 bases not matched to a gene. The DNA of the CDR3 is TGTGCCAGCAGCTTAGCGCCAGCGGGAGGCCACAATGAGCAGTTCTTC. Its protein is CASSLAPAGGHNEQFF.

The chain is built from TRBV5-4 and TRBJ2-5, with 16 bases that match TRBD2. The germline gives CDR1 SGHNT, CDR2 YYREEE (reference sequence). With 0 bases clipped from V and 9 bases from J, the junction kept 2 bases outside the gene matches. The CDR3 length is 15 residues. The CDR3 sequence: CASSLGGLAGGPQYF. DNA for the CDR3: TGTGCCAGCAGCTTGGGGGGACTAGCGGGAGGGCCCCAGTACTTC.

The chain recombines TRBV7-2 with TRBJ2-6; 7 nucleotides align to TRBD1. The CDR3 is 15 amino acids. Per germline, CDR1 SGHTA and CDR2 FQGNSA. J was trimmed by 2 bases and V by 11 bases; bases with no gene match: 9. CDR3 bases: TGTGCCGTTAGGACAGGCTTGGCTGGGGCCAACGTCCTGACTTTC. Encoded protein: CAVRTGLAGANVLTF.

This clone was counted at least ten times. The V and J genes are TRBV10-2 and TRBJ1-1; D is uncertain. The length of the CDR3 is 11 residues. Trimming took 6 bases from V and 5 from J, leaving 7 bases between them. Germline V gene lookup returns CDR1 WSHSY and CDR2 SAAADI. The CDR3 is CASRGDTEAFF. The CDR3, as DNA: TGCGCCAGCAGAGGAGATACTGAAGCTTTCTTT.

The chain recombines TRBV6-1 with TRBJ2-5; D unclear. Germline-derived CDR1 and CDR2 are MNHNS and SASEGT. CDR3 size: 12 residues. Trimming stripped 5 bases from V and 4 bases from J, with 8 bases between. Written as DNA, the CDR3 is TGTGCCAGCAGTCTGGGTCGAGAGACCCAGTACTTC. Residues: CASSLGRETQYF.

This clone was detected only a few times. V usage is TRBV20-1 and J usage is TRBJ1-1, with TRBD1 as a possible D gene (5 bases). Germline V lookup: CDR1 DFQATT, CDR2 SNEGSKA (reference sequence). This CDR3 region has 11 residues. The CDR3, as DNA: TGCAGAGGGGATATGAACACTGAAGCTTTCTTT. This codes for CRGDMNTEAFF.

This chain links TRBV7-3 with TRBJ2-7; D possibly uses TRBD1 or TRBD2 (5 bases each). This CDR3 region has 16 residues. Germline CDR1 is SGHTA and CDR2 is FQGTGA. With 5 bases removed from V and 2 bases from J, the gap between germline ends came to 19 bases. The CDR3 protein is CASSPAGDPLAYEQYF. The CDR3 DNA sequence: TGTGCCAGCAGCCCAGCTGGGGACCCCCTCGCCTACGAGCAGTACTTC.

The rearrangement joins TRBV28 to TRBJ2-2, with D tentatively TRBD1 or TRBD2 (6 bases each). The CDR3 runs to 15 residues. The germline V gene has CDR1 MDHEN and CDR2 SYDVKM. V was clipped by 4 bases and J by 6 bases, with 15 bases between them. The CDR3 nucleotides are TGTGCCAGCAGTTCTAGGGGGGCAGGGGCCGGGGAGCTGTTTTTT. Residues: CASSSRGAGAGELFF.

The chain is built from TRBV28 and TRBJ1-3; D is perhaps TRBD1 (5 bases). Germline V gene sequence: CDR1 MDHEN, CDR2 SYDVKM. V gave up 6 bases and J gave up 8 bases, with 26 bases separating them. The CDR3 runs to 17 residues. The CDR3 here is CASSSNARREGWYTIYF. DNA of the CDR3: TGTGCCAGCAGCTCCAACGCCCGGAGGGAGGGGTGGTACACCATATATTTT.

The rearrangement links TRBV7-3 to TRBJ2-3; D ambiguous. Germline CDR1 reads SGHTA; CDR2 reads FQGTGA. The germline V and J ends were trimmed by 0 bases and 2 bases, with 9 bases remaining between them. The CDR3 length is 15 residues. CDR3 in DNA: TGTGCCAGCAGCTTAACGATAGCAACCACAGATACGCAGTATTTT. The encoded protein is CASSLTIATTDTQYF.

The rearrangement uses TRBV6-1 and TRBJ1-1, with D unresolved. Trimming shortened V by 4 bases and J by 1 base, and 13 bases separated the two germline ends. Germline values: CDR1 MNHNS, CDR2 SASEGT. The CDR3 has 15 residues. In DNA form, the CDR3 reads TGTGCCAGCAGTGTCTGGCAGGTGGGGAACACTGAAGCTTTCTTT. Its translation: CASSVWQVGNTEAFF.

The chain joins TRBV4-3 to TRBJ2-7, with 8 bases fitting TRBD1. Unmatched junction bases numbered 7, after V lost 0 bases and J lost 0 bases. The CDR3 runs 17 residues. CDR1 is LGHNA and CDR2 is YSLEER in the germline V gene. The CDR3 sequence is CASSQDLRTGGSYEQYF. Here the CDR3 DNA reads TGCGCCAGCAGCCAAGATCTGCGAACAGGGGGCTCCTACGAGCAGTACTTC.

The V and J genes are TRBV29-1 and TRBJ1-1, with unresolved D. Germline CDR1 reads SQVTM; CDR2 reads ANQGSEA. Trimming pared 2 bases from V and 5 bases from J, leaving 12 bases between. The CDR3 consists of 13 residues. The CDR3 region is CSVELGGGTEAFF. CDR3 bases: TGCAGCGTTGAACTGGGCGGCGGAACTGAAGCTTTCTTT.

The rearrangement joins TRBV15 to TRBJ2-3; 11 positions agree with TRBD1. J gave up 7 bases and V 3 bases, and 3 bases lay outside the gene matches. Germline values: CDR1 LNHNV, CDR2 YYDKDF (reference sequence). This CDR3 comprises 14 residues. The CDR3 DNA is TGTGCCACCAGCAGCCGGGACAGGGGGAATACGCAGTATTTT. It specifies CATSSRDRGNTQYF.